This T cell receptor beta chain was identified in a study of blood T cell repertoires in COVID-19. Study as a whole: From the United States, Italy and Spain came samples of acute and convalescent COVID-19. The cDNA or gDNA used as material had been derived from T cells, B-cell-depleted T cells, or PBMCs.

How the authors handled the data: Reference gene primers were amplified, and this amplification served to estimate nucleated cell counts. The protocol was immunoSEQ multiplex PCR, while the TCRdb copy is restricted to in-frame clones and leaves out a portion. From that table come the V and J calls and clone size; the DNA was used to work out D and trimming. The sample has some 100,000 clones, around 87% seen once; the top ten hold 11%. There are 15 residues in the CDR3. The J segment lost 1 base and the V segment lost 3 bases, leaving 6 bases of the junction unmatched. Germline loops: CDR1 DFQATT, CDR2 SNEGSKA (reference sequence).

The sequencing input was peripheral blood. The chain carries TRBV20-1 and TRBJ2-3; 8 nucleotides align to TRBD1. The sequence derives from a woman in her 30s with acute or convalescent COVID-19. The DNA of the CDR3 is TGCAGTGCTAGTCCCCCACAGGGGGGCACAGATACGCAGTATTTT. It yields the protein CSASPPQGGTDTQYF.